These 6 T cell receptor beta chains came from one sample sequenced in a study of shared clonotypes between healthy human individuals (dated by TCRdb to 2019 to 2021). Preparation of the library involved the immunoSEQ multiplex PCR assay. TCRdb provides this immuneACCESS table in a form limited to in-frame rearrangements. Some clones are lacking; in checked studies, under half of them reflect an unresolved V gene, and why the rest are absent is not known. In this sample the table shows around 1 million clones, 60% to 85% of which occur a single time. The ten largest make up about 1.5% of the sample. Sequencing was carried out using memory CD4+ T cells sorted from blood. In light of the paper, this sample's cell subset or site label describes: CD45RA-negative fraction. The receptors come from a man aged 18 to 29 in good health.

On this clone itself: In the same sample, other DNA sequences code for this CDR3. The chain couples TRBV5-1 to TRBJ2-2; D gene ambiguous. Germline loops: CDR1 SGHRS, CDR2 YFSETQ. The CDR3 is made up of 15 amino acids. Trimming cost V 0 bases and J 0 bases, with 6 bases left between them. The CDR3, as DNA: TGCGCCAGCAGCTTGGGCGGCGCGAACACCGGGGAGCTGTTTTTT. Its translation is CASSLGGANTGELFF.

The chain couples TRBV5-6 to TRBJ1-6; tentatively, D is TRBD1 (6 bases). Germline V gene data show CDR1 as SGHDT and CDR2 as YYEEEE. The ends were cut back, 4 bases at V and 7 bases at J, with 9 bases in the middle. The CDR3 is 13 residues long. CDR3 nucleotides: TGTGCCAGCAGCCGACAGGTCAATTCACCCCTCCACTTT. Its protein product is CASSRQVNSPLHF.

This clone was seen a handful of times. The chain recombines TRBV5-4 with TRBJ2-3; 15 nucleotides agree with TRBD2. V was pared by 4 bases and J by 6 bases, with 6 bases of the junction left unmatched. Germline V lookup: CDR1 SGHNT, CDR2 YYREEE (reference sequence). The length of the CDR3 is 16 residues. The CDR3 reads CASSLYGLAGGDTQYF. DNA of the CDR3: TGTGCCAGCAGCCTCTATGGACTAGCGGGAGGGGATACGCAGTATTTT.

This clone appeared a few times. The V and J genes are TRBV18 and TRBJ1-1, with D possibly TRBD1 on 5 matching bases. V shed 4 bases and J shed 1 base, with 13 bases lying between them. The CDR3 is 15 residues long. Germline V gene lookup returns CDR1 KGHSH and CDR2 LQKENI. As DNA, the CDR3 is TGTGCCAGCTCACTTTCCCAGGGTACGAACACTGAAGCTTTCTTT. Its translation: CASSLSQGTNTEAFF.

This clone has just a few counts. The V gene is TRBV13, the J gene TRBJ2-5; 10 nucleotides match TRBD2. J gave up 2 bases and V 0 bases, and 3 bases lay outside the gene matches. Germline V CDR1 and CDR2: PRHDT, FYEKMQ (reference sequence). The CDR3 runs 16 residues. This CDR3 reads CASSLGLAGKQETQYF. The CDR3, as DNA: TGTGCCAGCAGCTTAGGACTAGCGGGAAAACAAGAGACCCAGTACTTC.

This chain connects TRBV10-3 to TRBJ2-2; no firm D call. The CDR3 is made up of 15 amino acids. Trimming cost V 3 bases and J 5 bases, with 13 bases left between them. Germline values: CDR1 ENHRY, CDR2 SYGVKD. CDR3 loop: CAISEGLALTGELFF. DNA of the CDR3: TGTGCCATCAGTGAAGGCCTCGCGTTAACCGGGGAGCTGTTTTTT.